Listed below are T cell receptor beta chains from one sample, sequenced in a study of T cells in Graves' hyperthyroidism and ophthalmopathy. Each CDR3 protein gets one entry after TCRdb re-called the multiplex PCR reads with MiXCR. The table lists some 490,000 distinct CDR3 sequences, approximately 23% of them singletons. Material for sequencing was blood. The source is a woman aged 65 to 85 with Graves' ophthalmopathy. Both conserved end residues are part of each CDR3. D genes are given only for firm matches. Expanded clones get a size class; other rows say once, few or many, or leave the size out.

clone_size d_call j_call v_call cdr3_aa cdr3_nt
- - TRBJ2-7 TRBV5-1 CASSLIAASSYEQYF TGCGCCAGCAGCTTGATAGCGGCGAGCTCCTACGAGCAGTACTTC
many TRBD2 TRBJ2-7 TRBV11-2 CASGLAIYEQYF TGTGCCAGCGGACTAGCGATCTACGAGCAGTACTTC
- TRBD2 TRBJ2-7 TRBV19 CASSKGAGLYEQYF TGTGCCAGTAGTAAGGGAGCGGGACTCTACGAGCAGTACTTC
few TRBD1 TRBJ1-2 TRBV20-1 CSATDLRGGGYTF TGCAGTGCTACCGACCTCAGGGGGGGCGGCTACACCTTC
- TRBD1 TRBJ2-1 TRBV5-1 CASSLQGTPSYNEQFF TGCGCCAGCAGCTTACAGGGGACACCCTCCTACAATGAGCAGTTCTTC
few - TRBJ1-2 TRBV30 CAWTEMGGPGNGYTF TGTGCCTGGACGGAAATGGGGGGCCCTGGGAATGGCTACACCTTC
- TRBD2 TRBJ2-2 TRBV20-1 CSAGGGMNTGELFF TGCAGTGCTGGGGGGGGGATGAACACCGGGGAGCTGTTTTTT
- TRBD1 TRBJ1-2 TRBV18 CASSPSPGQGGYGYTF TGTGCCAGCTCACCATCGCCGGGACAGGGTGGCTATGGCTACACCTTC
- TRBD1 TRBJ1-1 TRBV20-1 CSAISDRITEAFF TGCAGTGCCATTTCGGACAGGATCACTGAAGCTTTCTTT
few TRBD2 TRBJ2-7 TRBV18 CASSPFASGSYEQYF TGTGCCAGCTCACCATTCGCTAGCGGGAGCTACGAGCAGTACTTC
- TRBD2 TRBJ2-2 TRBV11-2 CASSLTRGGTGELFF TGTGCCAGCAGCTTAACGAGGGGAGGGACCGGGGAGCTGTTTTTT
many TRBD2 TRBJ2-1 TRBV6-2/TRBV6-3 CASHTSGRFPEQFF TGTGCCAGCCATACTAGCGGGAGGTTCCCTGAGCAGTTCTTC
many - TRBJ2-7 TRBV20-1 CSAKSLHSYEQYF TGCAGCGCAAAAAGCTTACACTCCTACGAGCAGTACTTC
- - TRBJ1-1 TRBV12-3/TRBV12-4 CASSFLINTEAFF TGTGCCAGCAGTTTTCTGATAAACACTGAAGCTTTCTTT
- TRBD2 TRBJ2-7 TRBV9 CASSVGAGGFSYEQYF TGTGCCAGCAGCGTAGGAGCGGGAGGGTTCTCCTACGAGCAGTACTTC
few TRBD1 TRBJ2-6 TRBV11-2 CASTVTGGTSGANVLTF TGTGCCAGCACCGTGACAGGGGGGACCTCTGGGGCCAACGTCCTGACTTTC
many - TRBJ2-7 TRBV28 CASSQGGGAFNEQYF TGTGCCAGCAGTCAGGGAGGGGGCGCGTTTAACGAGCAGTACTTC
many TRBD1 TRBJ1-4 TRBV28 CASSFTLGQSLLFF TGTGCCAGCAGTTTTACCCTGGGACAGTCTCTACTGTTTTTT
few - TRBJ1-1 TRBV7-2 CASSTRSGLTEAFF TGTGCCAGCAGCACGAGATCAGGGCTCACTGAAGCTTTCTTT
many - TRBJ2-7 TRBV12-3/TRBV12-4 CASSLWQGTREQYF TGTGCCAGCAGTTTATGGCAGGGAACTCGGGAGCAGTACTTC
- - TRBJ1-1 TRBV4-1 CASSQRDTEAFF TGCGCCAGCAGCCAGAGGGACACTGAAGCTTTCTTT
- TRBD1 TRBJ2-5 TRBV20-1 CSARVPGGGSETQYF TGCAGTGCTAGAGTGCCAGGGGGCGGGTCAGAGACCCAGTACTTC
- TRBD1 TRBJ1-1 TRBV6-5 CASSYRQGIEAFF TGTGCCAGCAGTTATCGACAGGGGATAGAAGCTTTCTTT
- - TRBJ1-6 TRBV20-1 CSASPQGNSPLHF TGCAGTGCTAGTCCCCAGGGTAATTCACCCCTCCACTTT
many - TRBJ2-3 TRBV2 CASRFQGGKYF TGTGCCAGCCGCTTCCAGGGGGGAAAGTATTTT
- TRBD1 TRBJ1-4 TRBV20-1 CSARDPGQKTATNEKLFF TGCAGTGCTAGAGATCCGGGACAGAAAACTGCGACTAATGAAAAACTGTTTTTT
few TRBD1 TRBJ1-1 TRBV18 CASSPPTGENTEAFF TGTGCCAGCTCACCGCCGACAGGGGAGAACACTGAAGCTTTCTTT
- - TRBJ2-5 TRBV20-1 CSASNGVETQYF TGCAGTGCTAGTAACGGGGTGGAGACCCAGTACTTC
few - TRBJ2-1 TRBV15 CATGDSYNEQFF TGTGCCACCGGGGACTCCTACAATGAGCAGTTCTTC
few TRBD1 TRBJ2-2 TRBV19 CASSITSGTGVSGELFF TGTGCCAGTAGTATTACCTCCGGGACAGGGGTCTCCGGGGAGCTGTTTTTT
once - TRBJ1-1 TRBV19 CASSIDWGNTEAFF TGTGCCAGTAGTATAGATTGGGGGAACACTGAAGCTTTCTTT
- - TRBJ2-5 TRBV7-9 CASSPRLGETQYF TGTGCCAGCAGCCCCCGACTCGGAGAGACCCAGTACTTC
- TRBD2 TRBJ2-7 TRBV20-1 CSAGSGGPEQYF TGCAGTGCAGGGTCGGGAGGGCCCGAGCAGTACTTC
- TRBD1 TRBJ1-4 TRBV19 CASSKGTDEKLFF TGTGCCAGTAGTAAGGGGACAGACGAAAAACTGTTTTTT
- - TRBJ2-2 TRBV12-3/TRBV12-4 CASSFYPTGNTGELFF TGTGCCAGCAGTTTTTACCCGACGGGGAACACCGGGGAGCTGTTTTTT
- - TRBJ2-7 TRBV27 CASEEDPGSLSYEQYF TGTGCCAGCGAAGAGGACCCGGGCAGTTTGTCCTACGAGCAGTACTTC
many - TRBJ2-7 TRBV12-3/TRBV12-4 CASSPFVGLEQYF TGTGCCAGCAGTCCCTTCGTGGGGCTCGAGCAGTACTTC
- TRBD1 TRBJ1-2 TRBV6-2/TRBV6-3 CASSYDRQGVLGYGYTF TGTGCCAGCAGTTATGATCGGCAGGGGGTACTTGGCTATGGCTACACCTTC
- - TRBJ1-1 TRBV18 CASSLQGWPFF TGTGCCAGCTCACTGCAGGGGTGGCCTTTCTTT
few - TRBJ2-3 TRBV29-1 CSVAYGHTDTQYF TGCAGCGTTGCGTACGGCCACACAGATACGCAGTATTTT
many TRBD1 TRBJ2-7 TRBV27 CASSSSRGHGPYEQYF TGTGCCAGCAGTTCCTCGAGGGGGCATGGCCCTTACGAGCAGTACTTC
many - TRBJ1-1 TRBV28 CASIDPGGTEAFF TGTGCCAGCATCGATCCCGGGGGGACTGAAGCTTTCTTT
- TRBD2 TRBJ2-1 TRBV6-1 CASSQVGLAGGGANEQFF TGTGCCAGCAGCCAGGTGGGACTAGCGGGAGGAGGGGCCAATGAGCAGTTCTTC
many - TRBJ1-1 TRBV11-2 CASSLDYVNTEAFF TGTGCCAGCAGCTTAGATTACGTGAACACTGAAGCTTTCTTT
few - TRBJ2-1 TRBV5-1 CASSHGGGEQFF TGCGCCAGCAGCCACGGGGGCGGTGAGCAGTTCTTC
- TRBD1 TRBJ2-3 TRBV7-9 CASSFSGGRKTDTQYF TGTGCCAGCAGCTTCTCAGGGGGCAGGAAGACAGATACGCAGTATTTT
- - TRBJ1-2 TRBV7-2 CASSSRGGQGYTF TGTGCCAGCAGCTCCCGGGGAGGGCAGGGCTACACCTTC
- TRBD1 TRBJ1-2 TRBV4-2 CASSQEDRDYGYTF TGTGCCAGCAGCCAAGAGGACAGGGACTATGGCTACACCTTC